Each of the 25 T cell receptor beta chains below was sequenced from the same sample in a study of blood T cells in healthy people across ages. It was with a sample-barcoded 5' primer and a J-beta primer mix that a second PCR of roughly 6 to 12 cycles was run. TCRdb re-called the 5' RACE reads with MiXCR, one entry per CDR3 protein. The sample includes about 1.8 million distinct CDR3 sequences, around 48% of them seen just once. Sample: blood. The receptors derive from a woman aged 40 to 50 in good health.

Concerning this clonotype itself: A junction end diverges from the germline sequence, so it may reflect a read error. The chain has TRBV7-9 and TRBJ2-5; the D gene could be TRBD1 or TRBD2 (5 bases each). Germline V gene data show CDR1 as SEHNR and CDR2 as FQNEAQ (reference sequence). This CDR3 comprises 14 residues. DNA of the CDR3: TGTGCCAGCAGCTTAGCAGGAATGAACGGGACCCGGTACTTC. Protein product: CASSLAGMNGTRYF.

The chain links TRBV9 to TRBJ2-1, with D possibly being TRBD2 (5 bases). The J call is in doubt because the DNA end fits TRBJ2-7 better. Germline-derived CDR1 and CDR2 are SGDLS and YYNGEE. This CDR3 region has 15 residues. CDR3 nucleotides: TGTGCCAGCAGCGGAAGGGAGAGCTCCTACAATGAGCAGTACTTC. The encoded protein is CASSGRESSYNEQYF.

The V call is TRBV7-3, the J call TRBJ1-2, with 12 bases aligning to TRBD1. Trimming cost V 5 bases and J 8 bases; bases outside gene matches: 6. Germline V gives CDR1 SGHTA, CDR2 FQGTGA. The CDR3 contains 14 residues. In DNA, the CDR3 is TGTGCCAGCAGCCCCACCGGGACAGGGGGCGGCTACACCTTC. Its translation: CASSPTGTGGGYTF.

V gene TRBV20-1 combines with J gene TRBJ2-1; D might be TRBD2 (5 bases). With 6 bases removed from V and 6 bases from J, the gap between germline ends came to 15 bases. The CDR3 is made up of 13 amino acids. Germline V gene sequence: CDR1 DFQATT, CDR2 SNEGSKA (reference sequence). The CDR3, as DNA: TGCAGTGCAACTAGATACTTAAGCAATGAGCAGTTCTTC. This translates into CSATRYLSNEQFF.

The chain joins TRBV7-9 to TRBJ2-5; a weak D match, TRBD2 (6 bases). Germline CDR1 and CDR2: SEHNR and FQNEAQ (reference sequence). This CDR3 is built from 17 residues. V was pared by 0 bases and J by 5 bases, with 19 bases between. The DNA of the CDR3 is TGTGCCAGCAGCTTAGCCTCTGGCGGGATGGGGGTCGAGACCCAGTACTTC. This translates into CASSLASGGMGVETQYF. Full variable domain (remainder filled in from reference TRBV7-9 and TRBJ2-5): DTGVSQNPRHKITKRGQNVTFRCDPISEHNRLYWYRQTLGQGPEFLTYFQNEAQLEKSRLLSDRFSAERPKGSFSTLEIQRTEQGDSAMYLCASSLASGGMGVETQYFGPGTRLLVL.

Many counts were recorded for this clonotype. An end of the junction does not agree with germline; a read error may underlie this. The rearrangement joins TRBV5-1 to TRBJ2-3, with 10 bases lining up with TRBD2. CDR1 and CDR2 (germline): SGHRS, YFSETQ. CDR3 size: 14 residues. The CDR3 DNA is TGTGCCAGCAGCCTAGCGGGGGTCACAGATACGCAGTATTTT. The encoded protein is CASSLAGVTDTQYF.

This clonotype was seen ten or more times. The chain joins TRBV6-2 or TRBV6-3 to TRBJ2-7; no firm D call. Germline V lookup: CDR1 MNHEY, CDR2 SVGEGT. CDR3 length: 15 amino acids. V lost 8 bases to trimming and J lost 3 bases, with 20 bases between them. The DNA of the CDR3 is TGTGCCAGCTCCATTGACTTCTTACCGAGCTACGAGCAGTACTTC. This translates into CASSIDFLPSYEQYF.

For this clonotype: A much more abundant neighbour one base away suggests this may be a read error. The CDR3 coding sequence is TGTGCCAGCAGCTCGGACAGGGCCTGCGAGCAGTACTTC. Its protein is CASSSDRACEQYF. This sequence joins TRBV6-2 or TRBV6-3 and TRBJ2-5; 8 nucleotides agree with TRBD1. The J call may be in error: the DNA end matches TRBJ2-7 better. Germline V gene sequence: CDR1 MNHEY, CDR2 SVGEGT. The CDR3 spans 13 residues.

This rearrangement joins TRBV15 to TRBJ2-4; D call uncertain. V was pared by 0 bases and J by 7 bases, with 13 bases between. Per the germline V gene, CDR1 is LNHNV and CDR2 is YYDKDF (reference sequence). The CDR3 covers 15 residues. The CDR3 reads CATSRDVGLKNIQYF. Here the CDR3 DNA reads TGTGCCACCAGCAGAGATGTGGGTTTGAAGAACATTCAGTACTTC.

V is TRBV29-1 and J is TRBJ1-1; TRBD1 aligns across 9 bases. Germline V gives CDR1 SQVTM, CDR2 ANQGSEA. CDR3 length: 14 amino acids. V shed 1 base and J 2 bases; nucleotides not matched to a gene: 2. The CDR3 region has the DNA TGCAGCGTTGAAGGGACAGGGGCAAACACTGAAGCTTTCTTT. The encoded protein is CSVEGTGANTEAFF. Combining the CDR3 with reference TRBV29-1 and TRBJ1-1 gives the whole variable domain SAVISQKPSRDICQRGTSLTIQCQVDSQVTMMFWYRQQPGQSLTLIATANQGSEATYESGFVIDKFPISRPNLTFSTLTVSNMSPEDSSIYLCSVEGTGANTEAFFGQGTRLTVV.

J is TRBJ2-1 and V is TRBV7-2, with 13 positions matching TRBD2. This CDR3 comprises 15 residues. Germline CDR1 is SGHTA and CDR2 is FQGNSA. The V gene end was trimmed by 6 bases and the J gene end by 10 bases; junction bases not matched to a gene: 9. CDR3 amino acids: CASSSGLAGDGEQFF. CDR3 DNA sequence: TGTGCCAGCAGTTCAGGACTAGCGGGGGACGGGGAGCAGTTCTTC.

V is TRBV7-9 and J is TRBJ2-1; D ambiguous. V shed 6 bases and J shed 5 bases, with 14 bases lying between them. This CDR3 is 14 amino acids long. Germline V gene lookup returns CDR1 SEHNR and CDR2 FQNEAQ (reference sequence). CDR3 in DNA: TGTGCCAGCAGTCCGACGCAGAGCCACAATGAGCAGTTCTTC. It encodes CASSPTQSHNEQFF.

This rearrangement joins TRBV5-6 to TRBJ2-3; TRBD1 might be the D (6 bases). Trimming took off 3 bases at V and 8 bases at J, with 10 bases between the two ends. This CDR3 region has 12 residues. Germline V gene sequence: CDR1 SGHDT, CDR2 YYEEEE. CDR3 nucleotides: TGTGCCAGCAGCTCCATAGGGGGTACGCAGTATTTT. Protein: CASSSIGGTQYF. Looking up the rest from reference TRBV5-6 and TRBJ2-3 gives the full variable domain: DAGVTQSPTHLIKTRGQQVTLRCSPKSGHDTVSWYQQALGQGPQFIFQYYEEEERQRGNFPDRFSGHQFPNYSSELNVNALLLGDSALYLCASSSIGGTQYFGPGTRLTVL.

This clonotype came up a few times. The V call is TRBV6-6, the J call TRBJ2-1, with TRBD2 identical over 13 bases. This CDR3 is 15 amino acids long. In germline, CDR1 is MNHNY, CDR2 SVGAGI (reference sequence). The V segment lost 7 bases and the J segment 6 bases; nucleotides outside the gene matches: 6. The CDR3 bases are TGTGCCAGCATGCCAACTAGCGGGGGGGCCAATGAGCAGTTCTTC. Its protein is CASMPTSGGANEQFF.

V usage is TRBV10-3 and J usage is TRBJ2-3; 7 nucleotides agree with TRBD1. The germline CDR1 and CDR2 sequences are ENHRY and SYGVKD. The CDR3 is 16 amino acids. After removal of 0 bases from V and 2 bases from J, the junction contained 5 bases not matched to a gene. In DNA, the CDR3 is TGTGCCATCAGTGAGTCGGGGACAGCTATCACAGATACGCAGTATTTT. Translating gives CAISESGTAITDTQYF.

V usage is TRBV7-2 and J usage is TRBJ2-1, with 9 bases that match TRBD2. Germline values: CDR1 SGHTA, CDR2 FQGNSA. Losses at the gene ends were 0 bases for V and 0 bases for J; bases not matched to a gene: 6. This CDR3 is built from 18 residues. The DNA for the CDR3 is TGTGCCAGCAGCTTAGCGGCTAGCGGGGCCTTCTCCTACAATGAGCAGTTCTTC. This codes for CASSLAASGAFSYNEQFF.

This clonotype was counted a few times. The V gene is TRBV7-3, the J gene TRBJ2-5; TRBD2 is a possible D gene (6 bases). This CDR3 has 14 amino acids. Germline V CDR1 and CDR2: SGHTA, FQGTGA. The germline V and J ends were trimmed by 0 bases and 5 bases, with 10 bases remaining between them. CDR3: CASSLTPSDETQYF. The DNA of the CDR3 is TGTGCCAGCAGCTTAACGCCTAGCGACGAGACCCAGTACTTC.

The chain combines TRBV20-1 with TRBJ1-1; a weak D match, TRBD1 (5 bases). Germline-derived CDR1 and CDR2 are DFQATT and SNEGSKA (reference sequence). V lost 5 bases and J 1 base, leaving 17 bases between the germline ends. The CDR3 totals 15 residues. CDR3 sequence reads: CSAGAIKDTNTEAFF. CDR3 in DNA: TGCAGTGCTGGGGCCATTAAGGACACGAACACTGAAGCTTTCTTT.

The genes are TRBV7-2 and TRBJ2-1; the match to TRBD1 covers 7 bases. The DNA end is more similar to TRBJ2-7, so the J call may be wrong. The CDR3 covers 19 residues. Germline V CDR1 and CDR2: SGHTA, FQGNSA. The CDR3 reads CASSPRQGLFNRPYNEQYF. The DNA for the CDR3 is TGTGCCAGCAGCCCCCGACAGGGCCTGTTCAATCGTCCCTACAATGAGCAGTACTTC.

V gene TRBV4-2 combines with J gene TRBJ2-1, with TRBD2 matching over 9 bases. V lost 4 bases and J lost 5; bases outside the gene matches: 6. Germline CDR1 is LGHNA and CDR2 is YNFKEQ. The CDR3 has 15 residues. The DNA of the CDR3 is TGTGCCAGCAGCCCTCCCGCGGGGGGGCACAATGAGCAGTTCTTC. It codes for CASSPPAGGHNEQFF.

This clonotype has just a few counts. The rearrangement joins TRBV4-1 to TRBJ2-7, with D hard to call. V lost 0 bases, J lost 0 bases, and 15 bases lay in between. Germline loops: CDR1 MGHRA, CDR2 YSYEKL. The CDR3 has 17 residues. The CDR3, as DNA: TGCGCCAGCAGCCAAGATCGGCGACAACCCAACTCCTACGAGCAGTACTTC. This translates into CASSQDRRQPNSYEQYF.

This chain joins TRBV20-1 and TRBJ1-2, with 8 nucleotides matching TRBD1. Per the germline V gene, CDR1 is DFQATT and CDR2 is SNEGSKA (reference sequence). The V and J ends lost 5 bases and 8 bases, in that order; junction bases with no gene match: 7. The CDR3 extends over 12 amino acids. Here the CDR3 reads CSAAQGARGYTF. CDR3 DNA sequence: TGCAGTGCTGCCCAGGGGGCGAGGGGCTACACCTTC.

This clonotype showed up just a few times. This rearrangement joins TRBV7-9 to TRBJ1-2, with D uncertain. The CDR3 is 14 amino acids. Per the germline V gene, CDR1 is SEHNR and CDR2 is FQNEAQ (reference sequence). V was shortened by 0 bases and J by 4 bases, with 9 bases between the two germline ends. The CDR3 region is CASSLAAAAYGYTF. The CDR3 DNA reads TGTGCCAGCAGCTTAGCGGCGGCAGCCTATGGCTACACCTTC.

This sequence joins TRBV28 and TRBJ2-7; unclear D gene. V was trimmed by 2 bases and J by 4 bases, leaving 9 bases between them. The CDR3 is 13 amino acids. Germline-derived CDR1 and CDR2 are MDHEN and SYDVKM. Here the CDR3 DNA reads TGTGCCAGCAGTTTAAGTCCTCAGTACGAGCAGTACTTC. The encoded protein is CASSLSPQYEQYF.

The chain is built from TRBV20-1 and TRBJ2-5; D uncertain. Trimming stripped 3 bases from V and 4 bases from J, with 6 bases between. This CDR3 is built from 11 residues. Germline lookup yields CDR1 DFQATT and CDR2 SNEGSKA (reference sequence). CDR3 residues: CSASAPETQYF. The DNA for the CDR3 is TGCAGTGCTAGTGCCCCAGAGACCCAGTACTTC.